This T cell receptor (beta chain) is drawn from a study of response to subunit inactivated influenza vaccine. TCRdb re-called the RT-PCR reads through MiXCR, storing one row per CDR3 protein. The repertoire holds more than 400,000 distinct CDR3 sequences, less than 7.5% seen once, with around 13% in the top ten. Study-wide results and limits: Authors suggested each seasonal flu vaccination may recruit only limited numbers of new T cells.

Germline trimming cut 5 bases from V and 0 bases from J; bases unmatched to any gene: 9. From germline, CDR1 is SGHAT and CDR2 FQDESV (reference sequence). The CDR3 loop spans 19 amino acids. Note on this clonotype: Its antigen is unknown.

V is TRBV11-1 and J is TRBJ2-3; TRBD2 agrees at 15 bases. This specimen consisted of PBMCs from blood, obtained around 25 months after vaccination. The clonotype was recovered from a man between 50 and 69 years old who received an inactivated influenza vaccine. The CDR3 loop is CASSDLGLAGGMSTDTQYF. CDR3 in DNA: TGTGCCAGCAGCGACCTGGGACTAGCGGGAGGAATGAGCACAGATACGCAGTATTTT.